Detailed here is one TCR beta chain. The sample is drawn from a study of radiotherapy plus CTLA-4 blockade in lung cancer. Germline loops: CDR1 MNHEY, CDR2 SVGAGI. Between the trimmed V and J ends, which lost 6 bases and 0 bases, there was a span of 12 bases. This CDR3 spans 15 amino acids. The assay was immunoSEQ multiplex PCR, and TCRdb's table has in-frame clones only and misses some. The sample consists of more than 50,000 clones, roughly three quarters of them appearing once. The sequencing here drew on peripheral blood, taken from a patient treated with radiotherapy plus ipilimumab. This rearrangement joins TRBV6-5 to TRBJ1-5, with D perhaps TRBD1 (5 bases). The sequence was obtained from a human donor with non-small cell lung cancer who had a complete response to radiotherapy plus ipilimumab. This chain's CDR3 is CASSQWQGSNQPQHF. The CDR3 DNA reads as TGTGCCAGCAGCCAGTGGCAGGGTAGCAATCAGCCCCAGCATTTT.